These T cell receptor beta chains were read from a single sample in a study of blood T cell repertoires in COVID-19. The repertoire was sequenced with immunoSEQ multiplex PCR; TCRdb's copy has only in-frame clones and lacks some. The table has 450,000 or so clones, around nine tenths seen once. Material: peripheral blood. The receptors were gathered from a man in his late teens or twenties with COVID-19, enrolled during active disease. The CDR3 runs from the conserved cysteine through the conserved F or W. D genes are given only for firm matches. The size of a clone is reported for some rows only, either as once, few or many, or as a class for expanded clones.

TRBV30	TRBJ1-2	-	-	TGTGCCTGGAGTGTACAATTGGGCAGACCTTTTAACTATGGCTACACCTTC	CAWSVQLGRPFNYGYTF
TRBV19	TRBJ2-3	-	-	TGTGCCAGTAGTACCTCCGGAGTAGTTGATACGCAGTATTTT	CASSTSGVVDTQYF
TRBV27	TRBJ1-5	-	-	TGTGCCAGCAAGGTGGCAGGGGTCAATCAGCCCCAGCATTTT	CASKVAGVNQPQHF
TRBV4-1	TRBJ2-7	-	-	TGCGCCAGCAGCCAAGACCGGGGTAGCGGCTCCTACGAGCAGTACTTC	CASSQDRGSGSYEQYF
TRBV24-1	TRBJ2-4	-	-	TGTGCCACCCCCCCACTAGCCAAAAACATTCAGTACTTC	CATPPLAKNIQYF
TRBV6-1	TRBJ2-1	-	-	TGTGCCAGCAGTGCGACTACTAGCTTCGTCTCCTACAATGAGCAGTTCTTC	CASSATTSFVSYNEQFF
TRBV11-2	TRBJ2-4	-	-	TGTGCCAGCAGCTTGCGGGACTTCGGGAACATTCAGTACTTC	CASSLRDFGNIQYF
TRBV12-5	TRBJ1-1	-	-	TGTGCTAGTGGTTCCCCGCAGGGGAACACTGAAGCTTTCTTT	CASGSPQGNTEAFF
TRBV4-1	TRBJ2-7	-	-	TGCGCCAGCAGCCAAGCGACGGGAGCATCCTACGAGCAGTACTTC	CASSQATGASYEQYF
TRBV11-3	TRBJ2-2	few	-	TGTGCCAGCGGACAGAACACCGGGGAGCTGTTTTTT	CASGQNTGELFF
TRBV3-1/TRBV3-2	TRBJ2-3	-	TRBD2	TGTGCCAGCAGCCAGTCTTCTAGCGGGAGGCGCACAGATACGCAGTATTTT	CASSQSSSGRRTDTQYF
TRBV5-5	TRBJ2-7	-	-	TGTGCCAGCAGCTTGGGGGTTCGACAGGTACCGTCCTACGAGCAGTACTTC	CASSLGVRQVPSYEQYF
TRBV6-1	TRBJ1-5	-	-	TGTGCCAGCAGTGAACTGGTGTATTACGGTGACTATAGCAATCAGCCCCAGCATTTT	CASSELVYYGDYSNQPQHF
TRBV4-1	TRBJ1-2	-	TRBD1	TGCGCCAGCAGCCAAGACCGACAGGGGGACGGCTATGGCTACACCTTC	CASSQDRQGDGYGYTF
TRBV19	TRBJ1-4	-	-	TGTGCCAGTAGTATCCCATACACAGTTTATGCAACTAATGAAAAACTGTTTTTT	CASSIPYTVYATNEKLFF
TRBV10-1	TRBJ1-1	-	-	TGCGCCAGCAGCCGAGGAGGGGAGGGCACTGAAGCTTTCTTT	CASSRGGEGTEAFF
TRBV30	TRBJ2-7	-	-	TGTGCCTGGTCAGGTTACGAGCAGTACTTC	CAWSGYEQYF
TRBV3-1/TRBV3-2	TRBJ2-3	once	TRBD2	TGTGCCAGCAGCCAAGAATTGCTAGCGGGAGCCCCAAAGTATTTT	CASSQELLAGAPKYF
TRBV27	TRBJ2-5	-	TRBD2	TGTGCCAGCAGTCTTGGGAGCGGGGGGTGGGAGACCCAGTACTTC	CASSLGSGGWETQYF
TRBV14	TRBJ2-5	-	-	TGTGCCAGCAGCCAAGACGGGAAATGGTTCGGTGAGACCCAGTACTTC	CASSQDGKWFGETQYF
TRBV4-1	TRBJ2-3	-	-	TGCGCCAGCAGCCAAGGACGGGGTATGGGCACAGATACGCAGTATTTT	CASSQGRGMGTDTQYF
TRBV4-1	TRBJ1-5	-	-	TGCGCCAGCAGCCAACAGGGTCAGCCCCAGCATTTT	CASSQQGQPQHF
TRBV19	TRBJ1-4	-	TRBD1	TGTGCCAGTAGTCGACAGGGGGTTCGGGAAAAACTGTTTTTT	CASSRQGVREKLFF
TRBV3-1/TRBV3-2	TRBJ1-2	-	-	TGTGCCAGCAGCCAGCGCCTTGAGGGCTACACCTTC	CASSQRLEGYTF
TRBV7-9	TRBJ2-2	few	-	TGTGCCAGCAGCCTTTCCGGGGAGCTGTTTTTT	CASSLSGELFF
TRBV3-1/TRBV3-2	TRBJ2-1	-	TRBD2	TGTGCCAGCAGCCAAGATGCGGGAGGGGGGATGTACAATGAGCAGTTCTTC	CASSQDAGGGMYNEQFF
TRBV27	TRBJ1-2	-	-	TGTGCCAGCAGTTTAAGGGGGACGGCCTTTGGCTACACCTTC	CASSLRGTAFGYTF
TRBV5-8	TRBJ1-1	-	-	TGTGCCAGCAGCTTGGGGGGGGGCAGGGGCCGAACTGAAGCTTTCTTT	CASSLGGGRGRTEAFF
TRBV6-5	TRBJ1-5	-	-	TGTGCCAGCAGCGCGACAAGACATAGCAATCAGCCCCAGCATTTT	CASSATRHSNQPQHF
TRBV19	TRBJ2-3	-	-	TGTGCCAGTAGTATGCTCCCGGACTCCCCCATGCAGTATTTT	CASSMLPDSPMQYF
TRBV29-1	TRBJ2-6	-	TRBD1	TGCAGCGTTGAAGCCCGACAGGGCTCTGGGGCCAACGTCCTGACTTTC	CSVEARQGSGANVLTF
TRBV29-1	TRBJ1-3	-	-	TGCAGCGTTGAAGTTCGGACGGGACATCGAAACACCATATATTTT	CSVEVRTGHRNTIYF
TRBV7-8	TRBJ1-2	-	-	TGTGCCAGCAGCCCCCTGGGCGGGGGAAGCTATGGCTACACCTTC	CASSPLGGGSYGYTF
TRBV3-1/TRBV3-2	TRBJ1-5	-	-	TGTGCCAGCAGCCAAGGTCTCTATAGCAATCAGCCCCAGCATTTT	CASSQGLYSNQPQHF
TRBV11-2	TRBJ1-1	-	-	TGTGCCAGCAGCTTCGTCCCACAGCCCGAAGCTTTCTTT	CASSFVPQPEAFF
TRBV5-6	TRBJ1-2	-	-	TGTGCCAGCAGCTGGCCCGGGGTTTATGGCTACACCTTC	CASSWPGVYGYTF
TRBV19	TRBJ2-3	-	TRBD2	TGTGCCAGTAGTAGGACTAGCGGGGGAACAGATACGCAGTATTTT	CASSRTSGGTDTQYF
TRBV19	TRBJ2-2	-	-	TGTGCCAGTAGTATAGGCACCGCAGGGGTCACCGGGGAGCTGTTTTTT	CASSIGTAGVTGELFF
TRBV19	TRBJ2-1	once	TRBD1	TGTGCCAGTAGTATGACAGGGTACAATGAGCAGTTCTTC	CASSMTGYNEQFF
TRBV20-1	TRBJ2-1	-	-	TGCAGTGCTAGTTGGGGGGAGAGTACAAACAATGAGCAGTTCTTC	CSASWGESTNNEQFF
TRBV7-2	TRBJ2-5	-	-	TGTGCCAGCAGCAGGACTATACAAGAGACCCAGTACTTC	CASSRTIQETQYF
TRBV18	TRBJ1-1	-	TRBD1	TGTGCCAGCTCACCACCTGACAGGGCCACTGAAGCTTTCTTT	CASSPPDRATEAFF
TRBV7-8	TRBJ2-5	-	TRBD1	TGTGCCAGCAGCCCCAGAACGGACAGGGGGCAAGAGACCCAGTACTTC	CASSPRTDRGQETQYF
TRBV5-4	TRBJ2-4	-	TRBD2	TGTGCCAGCAGCTCCGCTACTAGCGGGACCGATCAGCGGCAGTACTTC	CASSSATSGTDQRQYF
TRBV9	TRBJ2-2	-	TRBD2	TGTGCCAGCAGCGTAGACGGGAGGAGAACCGGGGAGCTGTTTTTT	CASSVDGRRTGELFF
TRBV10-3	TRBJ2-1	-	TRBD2	TGTGCCATCAGTCGTATCGCCCCTAGCGGGAGGGCCCATGAGCAGTTCTTC	CAISRIAPSGRAHEQFF
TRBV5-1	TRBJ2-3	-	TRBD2	TGCGCCAGCAGCTTGGACGCGGGGGGATATCCAGATACGCAGTATTTT	CASSLDAGGYPDTQYF
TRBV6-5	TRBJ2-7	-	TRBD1	TGTGCCAGCAGTTTGAGACAGGGGGTGCACGAGCAGTACTTC	CASSLRQGVHEQYF
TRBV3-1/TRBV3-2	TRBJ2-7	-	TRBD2	TGTGCCAGCAGCCCAACATTCAGCGGGGCCGCCTACGAGCAGTACTTC	CASSPTFSGAAYEQYF